This T cell receptor beta chain was documented in a study of identical twins. One entry per CDR3 protein results from TCRdb running MiXCR on the 5' RACE reads. The sample holds 1,800,000 or so distinct CDR3 sequences, 32% seen once. As concerns this clonotype: Its antigen remains unidentified.

Trimming cost V 1 base and J 13 bases, with 17 bases left between them. The CDR3 extends over 14 amino acids. Germline CDR1 and CDR2: SEHNR and FQNEAQ (reference sequence). Study results and caveats: Less excess twin sharing appeared in beta out-of-frame sequences.

V and J are TRBV7-9 and TRBJ2-4; D might be TRBD2 (6 bases). This TCR came from a newborn girl in good health. The sample was cord blood. CDR3 nucleotides: TGTGCCAGCAGCTTAGTTGGTTCGGGGGTAGGGCAGTACTTC. It translates to CASSLVGSGVGQYF. The full variable domain, completed using reference TRBV7-9 and TRBJ2-4, is DTGVSQNPRHKITKRGQNVTFRCDPISEHNRLYWYRQTLGQGPEFLTYFQNEAQLEKSRLLSDRFSAERPKGSFSTLEIQRTEQGDSAMYLCASSLVGSGVGQYFGAGTRLSVL.